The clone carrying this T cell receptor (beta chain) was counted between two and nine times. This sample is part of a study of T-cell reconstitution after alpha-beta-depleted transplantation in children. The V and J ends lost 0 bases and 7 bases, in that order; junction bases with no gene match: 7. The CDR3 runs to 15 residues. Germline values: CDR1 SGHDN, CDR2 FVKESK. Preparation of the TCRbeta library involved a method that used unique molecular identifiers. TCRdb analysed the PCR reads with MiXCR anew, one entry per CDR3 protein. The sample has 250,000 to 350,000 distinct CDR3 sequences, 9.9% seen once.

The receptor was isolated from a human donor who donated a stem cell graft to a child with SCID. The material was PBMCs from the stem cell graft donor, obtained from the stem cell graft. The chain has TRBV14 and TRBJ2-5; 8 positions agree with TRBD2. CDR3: CASSQDLVGGATQYF. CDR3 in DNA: TGTGCCAGCAGCCAAGATCTGGTCGGGGGGGCGACCCAGTACTTC.